Shown below are 4 T cell receptor beta chains from a single sample sequenced in a study of human T cells and chemical hapten exposure. Time point noted: patch test 1, 2 weeks after DPC sensitization. Stated treatment: therapeutic diphenylcyclopropenone sensitization with weekly scalp DPC. The authors' total RNA extraction used unfractionated whole blood. MiXCR was run by TCRdb on the RACE reads, yielding one entry per CDR3 protein. Counted here are about 37,000 distinct CDR3 sequences, around 6.4% occurring once; the ten biggest clones make up about 10%. The sample was whole blood, taken in connection with sensitization to the hapten diphenylcyclopropenone (DPC). Receptors were obtained from a woman younger than 45 with alopecia areata. Some clones in this sample may be carry-over from other donors' samples.

This clonotype showed up many times. This rearrangement joins TRBV2 to TRBJ2-3; 7 bases align to TRBD1. Germline V CDR1 and CDR2: SNHLY, FYNNEI. The length of the CDR3 is 13 residues. The trim removed 6 bases at V and 1 base at J, leaving 1 base unmatched. Here the CDR3 reads CASRTGRTDTQYF. The CDR3 bases are TGTGCCAGCAGGACAGGGCGCACAGATACGCAGTATTTT.

This clonotype occurred many times. V is TRBV7-2 and J is TRBJ1-1; possible D gene TRBD1, 5 bases. Germline assignment: CDR1 SGHTA and CDR2 FQGNSA. The CDR3 is made up of 15 amino acids. V was cut by 1 base and J by 0 bases, with 9 bases left in between. The CDR3 is CASSLGQGLNTEAFF. CDR3 coding DNA: TGTGCCAGCAGCTTAGGCCAGGGCCTGAACACTGAAGCTTTCTTT.

This clonotype was counted many times. The chain couples TRBV12-3 or TRBV12-4 to TRBJ2-2; 8 bases are a match to TRBD1. The CDR3 contains 16 residues. V was pared by 4 bases and J by 3 bases, with 7 bases of the junction left unmatched. DNA for the CDR3: TGTGCCAGCAGTTCAAGGACAGGGTGGGACACCGGGGAGCTGTTTTTT. Amino acids: CASSSRTGWDTGELFF.

This clonotype was observed at least ten times. The chain is built from TRBV11-2 and TRBJ2-7; 8 bases line up with TRBD1. The CDR3 loop spans 17 amino acids. Germline V CDR1 and CDR2: SGHAT, FQNNGV. V trimming: 5 bases; J trimming: 9 bases; junction bases outside the gene matches: 21. CDR3 sequence: CASSPNAAGTGFFGQYF. The CDR3, as DNA: TGTGCCAGCAGCCCAAACGCCGCTGGGACAGGTTTTTTCGGGCAGTACTTC.